Here is one TCR beta chain with its context. Its antigen has not been determined. Base qualities were left out, and no much larger clone turns up one base away. V is pared back by 2 bases and J by 2 bases, with 8 bases lying between the germline termini. The CDR3 starts with the cysteine, ends with the phenylalanine, and has 14 residues. Just the 42-base CDR3 DNA is kept, in frame starting at base 1. The germline V gene (reference sequence) supplies CDR1 LNHDA and CDR2 SQIVND. The sample originates from a study of T cell responses to AZD1222 COVID-19 vaccine (dated by TCRdb to about 2021). Concerning the study at large: AZD1222 recipients with second doses at about 4 weeks or about 12 weeks were pooled, because spike-specific TCR depth and breadth did not differ between schedules. Trial participants were enrolled into age subgroups of 18-55, 56-69 and 70-plus years, which contained roughly 140, 27 and 60 TCR-sequenced participants, respectively. A total of 233 trial participants underwent TCR sequencing, of whom 207 had received two doses of AZD1222 and approximately 26 had received two doses of the MenACWY control vaccine.

Summary of the overall study and its limitations: Because no samples from the day 14 peak response were available, repertoires could be characterized only after the peak T cell response. The vaccine-associated CD4 TCRs covered the entire spike protein, and the dominant responses fell in regions 160-218 and 743-854. Reportedly, almost half of the unique spike-specific TCRs recognized epitopes lying outside the regions that are mutated in the B.1.351 and B.1.1.7 variants. A significant rise in spike-specific TCR breadth and depth was observed after two AZD1222 doses relative to day 0 and relative to MenACWY recipients. In the small 56-69-year group, the increase in depth fell short of significance, most likely because of low power. Conclusions about previously exposed vaccinees are limited because only 6 or 7 AZD1222 recipients were SARS-CoV-2 seropositive at baseline. Most participants were white British and females outnumbered males, and the authors suggested that clonal diversity may have been underestimated.

The intended sense of this specimen's time point label: baseline before first vaccination. Vaccinee samples were obtained from the UK trials COV001 and COV002, which included a single-blind randomized controlled phase 2/3 trial of AZD1222 (ChAdOx1 nCoV-19) in healthy adults. Trial participant PBMC samples were collected at day 0 and day 28 after the second dose for TCRbeta chain sequencing. The CDR3 regions of human TCRbeta chains were analyzed by immunosequencing. The original pipeline was this. Repertoire TCRs were checked for matches against a reference library of SARS-CoV-2-specific TCRs that had been generated using the MIRA antigen-specificity platform. Breadth was defined as the fraction of unique TCRs that were SARS-CoV-2-associated. Depth was defined as the fraction of total T cells that were SARS-CoV-2-associated. Using the MIRA data, each spike-specific TCR was assigned both to the spike region to which the TCR was reactive and to a CD4 or CD8 class. Log10-transformed breadth and depth values were compared by one-way ANOVA with Sidak's multiple comparisons tests. Here the immuneACCESS table is served through TCRdb, limited to in-frame sequences with V and J called. Missing clones are a known gap in these copies; in checked studies unresolved V genes cover under half, and the rest lacks a known reason. V, J and clone size were drawn from that table, and D and trimming were deduced from the DNA. For this sample there are roughly 70,000 clones; approximately 85% appear just once. The top ten clonotypes cover 5% to 6% of the sample.

Recombination connected TRBV19 to TRBJ2-3, with the D gene call left open. Here the sequenced sample was peripheral blood, taken on day 0 of AZD1222 vaccination. This receptor was taken from an adult in good health. The DNA sequence is as follows: TGTGCCAGTAGTATAAGGGTCCTCACAGATACGCAGTATTTT. Its coded protein is CASSIRVLTDTQYF.